This TCR beta chain was sequenced in a study of shared clonotypes between healthy human individuals. Study-wide results and limits: Among several donors, approximately 5% of naive CD4 clonotypes were found in common. Compared with clonotypes that all four donors shared, non-shared clonotypes had lower generation probabilities.

Data came from immunoSEQ multiplex PCR; TCRdb stores just in-frame clones and leaves some out. In the table there are fewer than 850,000 clones, around 91% of which are singletons. Nashville, Tennessee was home to all donors, who were Caucasian adults. Each CD8 memory set brought CD45RO+ cells together with CCR7-negative CD45RA+ TemRA cells. Germline V gene sequence: CDR1 SGHTA, CDR2 FQGNSA. This CDR3 region has 16 residues. Trimming took 6 bases from V and 3 from J; bases not matched to a gene: 11. Concerning this clone itself: Antigen: not known.

This chain connects TRBV7-2 to TRBJ2-7; 10 nucleotides align to TRBD2. The sequence was collected from a man between 18 and 29 years old in good health. Some clones in this sample may be carry-over from other donors' samples. Input material: memory CD8+ T cells from PBMCs. Subset defined: CD45RO+ cells pooled with CCR7-negative TemRA cells. As DNA, the CDR3 is TGTGCCAGCAGTTCGCCGGGACTAGCGACCAACTACGAGCAGTACTTC. Encoded protein: CASSSPGLATNYEQYF.